This TCR beta chain was obtained from a study of T-cell memory formation after mild COVID-19. Each CDR3 protein gets one entry after TCRdb re-called the 5' RACE reads with MiXCR. The sample includes some 62,000 distinct CDR3 sequences, roughly 9.9% of them seen just once. This clonotype showed up just a few times. Germline loops: CDR1 KGHDR, CDR2 SFDVKD. V shed 3 bases and J shed 8 bases, with 6 bases lying between them. This CDR3 contains 11 residues. Sequenced input: PBMCs or a T cell subset sorted from them (not recorded which). The source is a man aged 18 to 29 who had mild COVID-19 (a few samples of this study predate the infection). Cell type and time point are not known. V is TRBV24-1 and J is TRBJ2-5; no definite D call. This CDR3 reads CATSDLGTQYF. The CDR3 coding sequence is TGTGCCACCAGTGATCTAGGAACCCAGTACTTC.